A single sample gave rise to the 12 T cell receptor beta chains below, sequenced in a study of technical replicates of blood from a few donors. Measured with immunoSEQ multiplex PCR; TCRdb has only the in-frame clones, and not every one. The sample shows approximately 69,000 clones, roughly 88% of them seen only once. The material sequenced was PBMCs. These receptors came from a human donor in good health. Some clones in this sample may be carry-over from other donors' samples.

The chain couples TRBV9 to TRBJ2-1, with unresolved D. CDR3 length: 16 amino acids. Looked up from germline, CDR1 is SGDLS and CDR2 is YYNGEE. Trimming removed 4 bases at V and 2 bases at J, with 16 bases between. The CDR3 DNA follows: TGTGCCAGCAGCCCAAGAGGCTCTATCGCCTACAATGAGCAGTTCTTC. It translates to CASSPRGSIAYNEQFF.

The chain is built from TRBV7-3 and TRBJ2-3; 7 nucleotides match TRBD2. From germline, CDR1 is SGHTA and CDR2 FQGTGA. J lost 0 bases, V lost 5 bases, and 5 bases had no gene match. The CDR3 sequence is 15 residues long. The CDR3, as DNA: TGTGCCAGCAGCCAAAGCGGGGCTAGCACAGATACGCAGTATTTT. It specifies CASSQSGASTDTQYF. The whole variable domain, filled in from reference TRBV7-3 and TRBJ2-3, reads GAGVSQTPSNKVTEKGKYVELRCDPISGHTALYWYRQSLGQGPEFLIYFQGTGAADDSGLPNDRFFAVRPEGSVSTLKIQRTERGDSAVYLCASSQSGASTDTQYFGPGTRLTVL.

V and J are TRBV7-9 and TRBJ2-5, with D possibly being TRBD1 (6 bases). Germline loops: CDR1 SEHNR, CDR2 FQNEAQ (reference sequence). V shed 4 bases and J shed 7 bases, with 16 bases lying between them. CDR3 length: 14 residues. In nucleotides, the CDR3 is TGTGCCAGCAGCTCTTGGGACACGGTCGGGACCCAGTACTTC. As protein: CASSSWDTVGTQYF.

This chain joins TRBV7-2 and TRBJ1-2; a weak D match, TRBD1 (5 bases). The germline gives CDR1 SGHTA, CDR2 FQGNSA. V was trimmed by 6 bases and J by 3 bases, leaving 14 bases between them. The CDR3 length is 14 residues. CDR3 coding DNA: TGTGCCAGCAGTCGGGCGGGACGGGACTATGGCTACACCTTC. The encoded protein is CASSRAGRDYGYTF.

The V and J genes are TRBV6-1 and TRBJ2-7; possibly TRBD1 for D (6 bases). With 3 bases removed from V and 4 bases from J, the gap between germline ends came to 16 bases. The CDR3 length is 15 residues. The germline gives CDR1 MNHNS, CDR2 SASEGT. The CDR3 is CASSDNPGALYEQYF. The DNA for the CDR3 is TGTGCCAGCAGTGACAATCCAGGGGCTTTGTACGAGCAGTACTTC.

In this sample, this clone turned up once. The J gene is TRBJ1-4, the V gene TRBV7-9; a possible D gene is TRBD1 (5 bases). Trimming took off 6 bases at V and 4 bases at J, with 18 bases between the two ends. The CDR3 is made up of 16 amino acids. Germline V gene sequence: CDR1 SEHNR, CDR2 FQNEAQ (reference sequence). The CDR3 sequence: CASREWSAGVNEKLFF. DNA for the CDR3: TGTGCCAGCAGGGAATGGTCCGCGGGGGTTAATGAAAAACTGTTTTTT.

The CDR3 DNA follows: TGTGCCAGTGGGGCAGGGGGCGCAGGTAGCAATCAGCCCCAGCATTTT. This encodes CASGAGGAGSNQPQHF. The rearrangement links TRBV28 to TRBJ1-5; TRBD1 matches at 8 bases. Germline V gene data show CDR1 as MDHEN and CDR2 as SYDVKM. The V and J ends lost 9 bases and 0 bases, in that order; junction bases with no gene match: 10. There are 16 residues in the CDR3.

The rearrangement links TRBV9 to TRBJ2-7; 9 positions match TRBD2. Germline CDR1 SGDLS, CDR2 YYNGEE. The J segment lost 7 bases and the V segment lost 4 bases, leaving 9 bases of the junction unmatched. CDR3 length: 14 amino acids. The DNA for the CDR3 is TGTGCCAGCAGCCCAAGACTAGCGGAGGGGGAGCAGTACTTC. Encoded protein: CASSPRLAEGEQYF.

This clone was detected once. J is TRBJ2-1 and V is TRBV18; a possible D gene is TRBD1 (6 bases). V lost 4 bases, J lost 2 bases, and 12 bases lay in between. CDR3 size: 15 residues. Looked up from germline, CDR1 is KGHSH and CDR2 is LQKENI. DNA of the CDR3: TGTGCCAGCTCACTGGGACAACCGCCCTACAATGAGCAGTTCTTC. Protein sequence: CASSLGQPPYNEQFF.

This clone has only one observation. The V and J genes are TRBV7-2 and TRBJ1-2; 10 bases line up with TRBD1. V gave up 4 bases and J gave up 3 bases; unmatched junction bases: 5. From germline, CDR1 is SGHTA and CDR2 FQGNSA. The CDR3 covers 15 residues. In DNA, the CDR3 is TGTGCCAGCAGCTCCCAGACAGGGGGCGACTATGGCTACACCTTC. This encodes CASSSQTGGDYGYTF.

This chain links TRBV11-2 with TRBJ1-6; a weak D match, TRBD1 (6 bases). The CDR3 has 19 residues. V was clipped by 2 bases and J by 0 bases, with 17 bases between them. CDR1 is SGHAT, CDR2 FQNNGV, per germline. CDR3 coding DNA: TGTGCCAGCAGCTTACGAGGGGGGGACGGGAGCTCCTATAATTCACCCCTCCACTTT. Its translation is CASSLRGGDGSSYNSPLHF.

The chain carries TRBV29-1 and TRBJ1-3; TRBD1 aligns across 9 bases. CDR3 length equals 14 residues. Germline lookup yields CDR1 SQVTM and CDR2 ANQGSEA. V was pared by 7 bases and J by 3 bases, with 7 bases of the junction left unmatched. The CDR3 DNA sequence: TGCAGCGCCGAAACAGGGGGCGATGGAAACACCATATATTTT. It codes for CSAETGGDGNTIYF.